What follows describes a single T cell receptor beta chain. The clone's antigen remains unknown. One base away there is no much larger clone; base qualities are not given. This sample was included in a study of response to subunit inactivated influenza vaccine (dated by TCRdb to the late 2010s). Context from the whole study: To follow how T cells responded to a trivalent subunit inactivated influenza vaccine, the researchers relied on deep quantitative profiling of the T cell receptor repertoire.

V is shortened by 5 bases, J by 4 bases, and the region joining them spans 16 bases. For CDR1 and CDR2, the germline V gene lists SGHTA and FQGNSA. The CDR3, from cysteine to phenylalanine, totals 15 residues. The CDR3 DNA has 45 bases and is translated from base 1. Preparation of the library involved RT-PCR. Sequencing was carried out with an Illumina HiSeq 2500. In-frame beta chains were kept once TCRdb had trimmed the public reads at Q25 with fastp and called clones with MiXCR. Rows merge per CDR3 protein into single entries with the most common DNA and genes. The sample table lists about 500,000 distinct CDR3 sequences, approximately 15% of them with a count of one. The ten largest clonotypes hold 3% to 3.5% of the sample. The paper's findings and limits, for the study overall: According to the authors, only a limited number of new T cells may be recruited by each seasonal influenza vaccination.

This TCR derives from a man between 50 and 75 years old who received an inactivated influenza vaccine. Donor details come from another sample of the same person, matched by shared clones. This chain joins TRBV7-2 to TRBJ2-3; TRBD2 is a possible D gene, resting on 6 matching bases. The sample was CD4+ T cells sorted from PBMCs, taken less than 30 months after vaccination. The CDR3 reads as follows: CASSRRLVGADTQYF. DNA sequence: TGTGCCAGCAGCCGAAGACTAGTAGGGGCAGATACGCAGTATTTT.